Shown below are 15 T cell receptor beta chains from a single sample sequenced in a study of T cell responses to AZD1222 COVID-19 vaccine. Data came from immunoSEQ multiplex PCR; TCRdb stores just in-frame clones and leaves some out. Here the sample spans 45,000 to 55,000 clones, under 85% being singletons. Sequenced here: peripheral blood, sampled on day 0 of MenACWY control vaccination. These receptors all come from an adult in good health.

This clone has more than one count but fewer than ten. This rearrangement joins TRBV10-1 to TRBJ2-1; 13 bases agree with TRBD2. The CDR3 totals 16 residues. V trimming: 2 bases; J trimming: 9 bases; junction bases outside the gene matches: 7. Germline V CDR1 and CDR2: WNHNN, SYGVQD (reference sequence). The DNA of the CDR3 is TGCGCCAGCAGTGAGCAAATCGGACTAGCGGGAGTTGAGCAGTTCTTC. It codes for CASSEQIGLAGVEQFF.

The chain employs TRBV12-3 or TRBV12-4 and TRBJ2-2; D unresolved. CDR3 length: 11 residues. The V end was cut by 3 bases, the J end by 8 bases, with 4 bases between. The CDR3 is CASSLLGELFF. The CDR3 DNA is TGTGCCAGCAGTTTGTTAGGGGAGCTGTTTTTT.

The chain is built from TRBV11-2 and TRBJ1-1; D is unresolved. The germline V gene has CDR1 SGHAT and CDR2 FQNNGV. V was trimmed by 0 bases and J by 11 bases, leaving 7 bases between them. The CDR3 spans 11 residues. CDR3 nucleotides: TGTGCCAGCAGCTTAGAGGTCAGGGCTTTCTTT. Its translation is CASSLEVRAFF.

This rearrangement joins TRBV7-2 to TRBJ1-5; unclear D gene. The CDR3 length is 13 residues. With 1 base removed from V and 5 bases from J, the gap between germline ends came to 6 bases. Germline V gene sequence: CDR1 SGHTA, CDR2 FQGNSA. CDR3: CASSLVGYQPQHF. For the CDR3, the DNA is TGTGCCAGCAGCTTAGTAGGGTATCAGCCCCAGCATTTT. Based on the CDR3 plus reference TRBV7-2 and TRBJ1-5, the full variable domain is GAGVSQSPSNKVTEKGKDVELRCDPISGHTALYWYRQSLGQGLEFLIYFQGNSAPDKSGLPSDRFSAERTGGSVSTLTIQRTQQEDSAVYLCASSLVGYQPQHFGDGTRLSIL.

The V call is TRBV7-9, the J call TRBJ2-5; TRBD1 agrees at 8 bases. Germline-derived CDR1 and CDR2 are SEHNR and FQNEAQ (reference sequence). Trimming at V came to 2 bases and at J to 5 bases, leaving 13 bases not matched to a gene. The CDR3 covers 17 residues. The CDR3 DNA sequence: TGTGCCAGCAGCTTATTGGCAGGGGGCTTGGGTCGGGAGACCCAGTACTTC. Its protein is CASSLLAGGLGRETQYF.

The V and J genes are TRBV10-1 and TRBJ2-2; the D is unclear. The germline V gene encodes CDR1 WNHNN and CDR2 SYGVQD (reference sequence). Trimming stripped 1 base from V and 5 bases from J, with 8 bases between. The CDR3 length is 14 residues. CDR3 sequence: CASSEFGTTGELFF. CDR3 sequence (DNA): TGCGCCAGCAGTGAGTTTGGAACAACCGGGGAGCTGTTTTTT.

As DNA, the CDR3 is TGTGCCAGCAGTTCGGGTACCCGGGGCTACACCTTC. Translating gives CASSSGTRGYTF. The rearrangement joins TRBV28 to TRBJ1-2; D is uncertain. The CDR3 is 12 amino acids. The germline V gene has CDR1 MDHEN and CDR2 SYDVKM. Trimming shortened V by 4 bases and J by 8 bases, and 11 bases separated the two germline ends.

This clone appeared a single time. This chain uses TRBV9 with TRBJ1-1, with D possibly TRBD1 on 5 matching bases. Germline assignment: CDR1 SGDLS and CDR2 YYNGEE. With 7 bases removed from V and 0 bases from J, the gap between germline ends came to 16 bases. CDR3 length: 15 amino acids. CDR3 coding DNA: TGTGCCAGCGGAACAGGAGATGACCTGAACACTGAAGCTTTCTTT. Encoded protein: CASGTGDDLNTEAFF.

This clone was detected a few times. Written as DNA, the CDR3 is TGTGCCTGGAGCCTCGGACAGGGAAGGCAGTACGTC. Protein product: CAWSLGQGRQYV. The rearrangement joins TRBV30 to TRBJ2-7, with TRBD1 matching 8 bases. The CDR3 sequence is 12 residues long. J gave up 9 bases and V 3 bases, and 7 bases lay outside the gene matches. CDR1 is GTSNPN and CDR2 is SVGIG in the germline V gene (reference sequence).

V usage is TRBV5-1 and J usage is TRBJ1-1, with D hard to call. The V and J ends lost 0 bases and 6 bases respectively, with 9 bases between them. CDR3 length: 13 amino acids. From germline, CDR1 is SGHRS and CDR2 YFSETQ. CDR3 sequence (DNA): TGCGCCAGCAGCTTGGTGTCAGCGGCTGAAGCTTTCTTT. This encodes CASSLVSAAEAFF.

The gene calls are TRBV4-1 and TRBJ1-6; D gene uncertain. From germline, CDR1 is MGHRA and CDR2 YSYEKL. The CDR3 has 16 residues. The V gene lost 0 bases and the J gene lost 5 bases, with 11 bases spanning the gap. The CDR3 loop reads CASSQDEKLHNSPLHF. CDR3 DNA sequence: TGCGCCAGCAGCCAAGATGAGAAGCTCCATAATTCACCCCTCCACTTT.

This clone was recorded a few times. This chain connects TRBV25-1 to TRBJ2-3; D call uncertain. V dropped 1 base and J dropped 1 base, with 3 bases sitting between them. The CDR3 totals 13 residues. Germline CDR1 reads MGHDK; CDR2 reads SYGVNS. CDR3 residues: CASSESRTDTQYF. In DNA, the CDR3 is TGTGCCAGCAGTGAATCCCGCACAGATACGCAGTATTTT.

A single count supports this clone. The chain joins TRBV6-6 to TRBJ2-7; D is perhaps TRBD1 (6 bases). CDR1 is MNHNY and CDR2 is SVGAGI in the germline V gene (reference sequence). This CDR3 is 12 amino acids long. V gave up 10 bases and J gave up 7 bases, with 17 bases separating them. The CDR3 DNA is TGTGCCACTACCACAGGGTCGGGGGAGCAGTACTTC. Encoded protein: CATTTGSGEQYF.

The rearrangement links TRBV3-1 (or the pseudogene TRBV3-2) to TRBJ2-3, with TRBD2 identical over 16 bases. The CDR3 extends over 19 amino acids. The ends lost 4 bases at V and 3 bases at J; junction bases unmatched: 10. CDR1 and CDR2 from the germline V gene are LGHDT and YNNKEL (reference sequence). This chain's CDR3 is CASSLRPGLAGGTTDTQYF. DNA for the CDR3: TGTGCCAGCAGCCTTAGGCCGGGACTAGCGGGGGGGACTACAGATACGCAGTATTTT.

The chain combines TRBV5-4 with TRBJ1-6, with D possibly being TRBD1 (5 bases). The length of the CDR3 is 14 residues. V lost 0 bases and J 10 bases, leaving 11 bases between the germline ends. Germline assignment: CDR1 SGHNT and CDR2 YYREEE (reference sequence). This CDR3 is CASSLGPGGSPLHF. The CDR3 bases are TGTGCCAGCAGCTTGGGGCCCGGGGGGTCACCCCTCCACTTT.